This T cell receptor beta chain appears in the sequencing data of a study of OX40 agonist ivuxolimab in advanced cancers. Overall study findings and caveats: No determination was made of the antigen specificity of the expanded peripheral T cells.

The CDR3 is made up of 16 amino acids. The J segment lost 8 bases and the V segment lost 2 bases, leaving 9 bases of the junction unmatched. Per germline, CDR1 LGHNA and CDR2 YNFKEQ. The repertoire was sequenced with immunoSEQ multiplex PCR; TCRdb's copy has only in-frame clones and lacks some. The data show tens of thousands of clones, 70% to 90% seen once. For this clone: Its target is unknown.

This TCR was sampled from an adult with an advanced solid tumor such as melanoma, head and neck, liver or kidney cancer. The sequences come from CD4+ or CD8+ T cells sorted from blood, collected in a trial of the OX40 agonist ivuxolimab. V is TRBV4-2 and J is TRBJ1-4; 9 nucleotides match TRBD1. The CDR3 DNA sequence: TGTGCCAGCAGCCAACCGTCCGGGACAGGGAGAGAAAAACTGTTTTTT. It yields the protein CASSQPSGTGREKLFF.